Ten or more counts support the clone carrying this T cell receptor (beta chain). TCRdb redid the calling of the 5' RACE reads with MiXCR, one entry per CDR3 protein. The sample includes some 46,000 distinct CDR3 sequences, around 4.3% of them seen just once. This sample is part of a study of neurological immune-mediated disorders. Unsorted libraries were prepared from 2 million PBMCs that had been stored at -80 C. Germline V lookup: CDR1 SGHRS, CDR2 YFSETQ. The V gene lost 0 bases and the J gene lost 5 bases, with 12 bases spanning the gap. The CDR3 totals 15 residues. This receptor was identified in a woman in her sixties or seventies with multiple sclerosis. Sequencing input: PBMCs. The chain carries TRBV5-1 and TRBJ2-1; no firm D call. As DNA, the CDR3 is TGCGCCAGCAGCTTGGACGGACGACGGGACAATGAGCAGTTCTTC. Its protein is CASSLDGRRDNEQFF.